This TCR beta chain was sequenced for a study of T-cell reconstitution after alpha-beta-depleted transplantation in children (dated by TCRdb to between 2015 and 2016). Describing the broader study: T-cell immune reconstitution after TCRalphabeta/CD19-depleted allogeneic hematopoietic cell transplantation in children was quantitatively tracked in the study by means of TCR repertoire profiling.

The library was prepared using PCR. Sequencing instrument: Illumina HiSeq 2500. To normalize quantification of the TCRbeta repertoire, the TCR libraries were built with molecular barcoding that relied on unique molecular identifiers. TCRdb reprocessed the public reads (quality trimming at Q25 with fastp, clone calling with MiXCR) and kept in-frame beta chains. Identical CDR3 proteins give one entry, which carries the most common genes and DNA. This sample lists some 400,000 distinct CDR3 sequences; 20% were detected once. Together, the top ten hold less than 4.5% of the sample. For CDR1 and CDR2, the germline V gene (reference sequence) lists MNHEY and SMNVEV. Spanning cysteine to phenylalanine, the CDR3 consists of 19 amino acids. The only DNA kept is the CDR3, 57 bases in frame from the first base. V and J are trimmed by 5 bases and 1 base, and the gene matches miss 13 bases of the junction. This clonotype was seen many times. The antigen it binds to is not known. Within one base of it there is no much larger clone, and no base qualities were kept.

The receptor was isolated from a human donor who donated a stem cell graft to a child with acute myeloid leukemia. The chain links TRBV27 with TRBJ2-6; 8 bases in the middle match TRBD2. The specimen was PBMCs from the stem cell graft donor, collected from the stem cell graft. The CDR3 reads CASSPGVAGLRSGANVLTF. The DNA sequence reads TGTGCCAGCAGTCCCGGGGTAGCGGGATTGCGATCTGGGGCCAACGTCCTGACTTTC.